This T cell receptor beta chain was found in a study of human T cells and chemical hapten exposure (dated by TCRdb to 2020 to 2023). Some background on the complete study: The libraries were sequenced as a pool, and the TCR yield per sample differed mostly because of small variations in library volumes within the pool. The study tracked peripheral blood TCR repertoire changes in vivo during primary and secondary sensitization to the hapten diphenylcyclopropenone (DPC) in alopecia patients. Both TCR alpha and TCR beta chains were sequenced from each blood RNA sample. The full study reports these points: Repeated subsampling changed both the strength of the expansion versus patch-test correlation and the threshold at which that correlation became significant. DPC sensitization did not change how many TCRs were above 1 in 1000 frequency, and no evidence was found of alterations in global repertoire structure.

CDR3 length: 14 amino acids, cysteine to phenylalanine. Of the read, only the CDR3 DNA is kept; its 42 bases are in frame from base 1. Trimming removed 4 bases from V and 7 bases from J; the gene matches leave 9 bases unexplained. The CDR1 and CDR2 encoded by the germline V gene are SGHRS and YFSETQ. This clonotype was seen repeatedly, ten times or more. Its antigen is not yet known. It has no much larger one-base neighbor in the sample; base qualities were not kept. The time point label for this specimen denotes: healthy volunteer bleed at 2 weeks. Unfractionated whole blood was collected in Tempus Blood RNA tubes, and total RNA was extracted from that blood. As TCR sequencing controls, four or five healthy volunteers were used, with blood taken at day 0, 2 weeks and 6 weeks. Library creation used RACE. Sequencing used a NextSeq 500. During library preparation, unique molecular identifiers were attached to individual cDNA molecules so that TCRs could be counted quantitatively and reproducibly. On the study's bioinformatics: The median number of TCRs per sample was some 100,000, ranging from about 20,000 to 690,600. The Decombinator software suite was used to annotate V, J and CDR3 in the TCR reads. Every sample was subsampled to the same number of TCRs (28,000) for the PS versus PT1 abundance plots. TCRs were defined as expanded if absent before sensitization and observed at least eight times at the 2-week time point. Starting from the raw public reads, TCRdb applied fastp trimming at Q25, assembled clones with MiXCR and retained in-frame beta chains. Entries that share a CDR3 protein sequence are merged under the most common genes and DNA. TCRdb's processing, not the authors' own work, is the source of the V and J calls. The sample table shows approximately 97,000 distinct CDR3 sequences, and roughly 8% are seen once. About 3.1% of the sample is held by the ten biggest clonotypes.

This receptor was taken from a female donor in good health. Some clones in this sample may be carry-over from other donors' samples. Sequences were obtained from whole blood. The rearrangement combines TRBV5-1 with TRBJ2-7, and TRBD2 matches 9 of the central bases. The base sequence is TGCGCCAGCAGCCAAGCGGGAGGCTTCCCAGAGCAGTACTTC. It is translated as CASSQAGGFPEQYF.